Sequencing of this T cell receptor beta chain was carried out in a study of T cell responses to AZD1222 COVID-19 vaccine. Study-level results: The donors showed a predominance of white British ancestry and of females, with possible underestimation of clonal diversity. The peak T cell response came first, and repertoires were sampled only after it. With dominance at 160-218 and 743-854, vaccine-associated CD4 TCRs spanned spike.

The CDR3 totals 13 residues. The V and J ends lost 4 bases and 2 bases, in that order; junction bases with no gene match: 4. The germline V gene has CDR1 GTSNPN and CDR2 SVGIG (reference sequence). The table came from immunoSEQ multiplex PCR; TCRdb's copy has only in-frame clones and leaves some out. The sample carries some 180,000 clones, just under 95% recorded once. Comment on this clone: The antigen is undetermined.

The origin of this receptor is an adult who received the MenACWY meningococcal vaccine as a control. Here the sequenced sample was peripheral blood, taken 28 days after the second dose of the MenACWY control vaccine. The chain couples TRBV30 to TRBJ1-2; 7 bases fit TRBD1. The CDR3 region is CAWTQGVNYGYTF. The DNA for the CDR3 is TGTGCCTGGACGCAGGGGGTCAACTATGGCTACACCTTC.